The clone carrying this T cell receptor (beta chain) was counted a few times. Its target is not known. This entry comes from a study of T cells in localized non-small cell lung cancer. General study points: Clonality peaked in uninvolved adjacent lung rather than tumor.

The method was immunoSEQ multiplex PCR; TCRdb's version includes in-frame clones alone and lacks a portion of them. The table shows about 5,900 clones, with approximately 24% occurring only once. CDR3 size: 14 residues. The germline CDR1 and CDR2 sequences are SGHNT and YENEEA. V was clipped by 2 bases and J by 8 bases, with 15 bases between them. This sample comprised lung tumor tissue, obtained before any cancer treatment. The receptor's source is a female donor over 55 with stage I lung adenocarcinoma. The rearrangement joins TRBV11-3 to TRBJ1-2, with D possibly TRBD1 on 5 matching bases. CDR3 sequence (DNA): TGTGCCAGCAGCTTACAGGGTTTAACGGGCGGCTACACCTTC. As protein: CASSLQGLTGGYTF.